Listed here are 23 T cell receptor beta chains from one sample, sequenced in a study of T cells in Graves' hyperthyroidism and ophthalmopathy (dated by TCRdb to the late 2010s). To prepare the library, multiplex PCR was applied. TCRdb lists the instrument as Illumina HiSeq 2000. Amplification of TCR beta CDR3 regions was carried out from RNA transcripts. A first-round RT-PCR of the TCR CDR3 used the HTBI primer set with the Qiagen OneStep RT-PCR kit. TCRdb trimmed public reads at Q25 via fastp, called clones via MiXCR and kept in-frame beta chains. Rows with a matching CDR3 protein are joined into one entry that keeps the most common DNA and genes. The sample profile shows about 400,000 distinct CDR3 sequences; around 25% of them were found once. About 70% of the sample is held by the ten biggest clonotypes. Sequencing used blood. The receptors derive from a man aged 45-60 years with Graves' hyperthyroidism.

There are many counts of this clonotype. This chain links TRBV6-1 with TRBJ2-7; 8 bases are shared with TRBD2. J gave up 5 bases and V 1 base, and 7 bases lay outside the gene matches. CDR1 is MNHNS, CDR2 SASEGT, per germline. This CDR3 is 15 amino acids long. CDR3 loop: CASSEVPGGIHEQYF. Here the CDR3 DNA reads TGTGCCAGCAGTGAAGTACCGGGAGGGATCCACGAGCAGTACTTC.

V gene TRBV5-5 combines with J gene TRBJ2-5, with D uncertain. With 7 bases removed from V and 2 bases from J, the gap between germline ends came to 12 bases. The germline gives CDR1 SGHKS, CDR2 YYEKEE (reference sequence). The CDR3 covers 13 residues. CDR3 sequence reads: CASHVQVQETQYF. Written as DNA, the CDR3 is TGTGCCAGCCACGTGCAGGTTCAAGAGACCCAGTACTTC.

V usage is TRBV24-1 and J usage is TRBJ2-1, with 12 positions matching TRBD1. With V trimmed by 4 bases and J by 7 bases, 10 bases remained unmatched. Germline V gene lookup returns CDR1 KGHDR and CDR2 SFDVKD. CDR3 size: 17 residues. The CDR3 reads CATSDPMGQGAYNEQFF. The DNA of the CDR3 is TGTGCCACCAGTGACCCCATGGGACAGGGGGCGTATAATGAGCAGTTCTTC.

This clonotype turned up a few times. The chain employs TRBV7-3 and TRBJ2-5; no firm D call. Germline CDR1 and CDR2: SGHTA and FQGTGA. V lost 2 bases and J 5 bases, leaving 9 bases between the germline ends. The CDR3 covers 13 residues. The CDR3 sequence is CASSLVYSETQYF. The CDR3 DNA sequence: TGTGCCAGCAGCTTAGTATACTCCGAGACCCAGTACTTC.

This clonotype was seen a handful of times. The chain couples TRBV13 to TRBJ2-7; TRBD1 is a possible D gene (5 bases). Trimming stripped 5 bases from V and 4 bases from J, with 9 bases between. The CDR3 runs 12 residues. The germline V gene encodes CDR1 PRHDT and CDR2 FYEKMQ (reference sequence). CDR3 region: CASSRQLYEQYF. The CDR3 DNA follows: TGTGCCAGCAGCAGACAGTTATACGAGCAGTACTTC.

This sequence joins TRBV7-9 and TRBJ2-1; the D gene is possibly TRBD1 (6 bases). Trimming cost V 5 bases and J 5 bases, with 16 bases left between them. This CDR3 contains 15 residues. Germline V gene sequence: CDR1 SEHNR, CDR2 FQNEAQ (reference sequence). Written as DNA, the CDR3 is TGTGCCAGCAGCGATCCAGGGGATTATCACAATGAGCAGTTCTTC. Its translation: CASSDPGDYHNEQFF.

There are many counts of this clonotype. J is TRBJ2-5 and V is TRBV20-1, with a weak D call TRBD2 (5 bases). Germline V gives CDR1 DFQATT, CDR2 SNEGSKA (reference sequence). CDR3 length: 12 residues. Between the trimmed V and J ends, which lost 5 bases and 5 bases, there was a span of 12 bases. The CDR3 loop reads CSAPDPGETQYF. The DNA for the CDR3 is TGCAGTGCTCCCGATCCGGGGGAGACCCAGTACTTC.

The rearrangement uses TRBV9 and TRBJ2-3; unclear D gene. Germline CDR1 and CDR2: SGDLS and YYNGEE. CDR3 length: 12 amino acids. V gave up 2 bases and J gave up 6 bases, with 7 bases separating them. CDR3 amino acids: CASSVRGDTQYF. DNA of the CDR3: TGTGCCAGCAGCGTTAGAGGCGATACGCAGTATTTT.

The chain uses TRBV7-3 and TRBJ2-3, with 11 bases matching TRBD1. V shed 9 bases and J 4 bases; nucleotides not matched to a gene: 9. CDR3 size: 15 residues. Germline V lookup: CDR1 SGHTA, CDR2 FQGTGA. This chain's CDR3 is CASSPGQGVADTQYF. The DNA of the CDR3 is TGTGCCAGTTCCCCGGGACAGGGGGTCGCAGATACGCAGTATTTT.

This sequence joins TRBV19 and TRBJ2-3; 9 bases map to TRBD2. Looked up from germline, CDR1 is LNHDA and CDR2 is SQIVND (reference sequence). Losses at the gene ends were 5 bases for V and 2 bases for J; bases not matched to a gene: 8. This CDR3 spans 16 amino acids. The CDR3 DNA follows: TGTGCCAGTAGTTTGATGGCTAGCGGGACCACAGATACGCAGTATTTT. This gives the protein CASSLMASGTTDTQYF.

This clonotype came up many times. This rearrangement joins TRBV27 to TRBJ1-5; D is ambiguous. Germline V gives CDR1 MNHEY, CDR2 SMNVEV (reference sequence). The CDR3 has 14 residues. The ends were cut back, 3 bases at V and 4 bases at J, with 10 bases in the middle. CDR3 bases: TGTGCCAGCAGTTTGAAAGGGCGTAATCAGCCCCAGCATTTT. Protein: CASSLKGRNQPQHF.

This clonotype was seen more than once but under ten times. The genes are TRBV6-1 and TRBJ2-7; D may be TRBD1 (6 bases). The CDR3 runs 15 residues. Germline CDR1 MNHNS, CDR2 SASEGT. The V gene lost 4 bases and the J gene lost 3 bases, with 16 bases spanning the gap. The CDR3 DNA reads as TGTGCCAGCAGTGTGACAGGAGAGGGCCACTACGAGCAGTACTTC. Its translation: CASSVTGEGHYEQYF.

The chain employs TRBV5-1 and TRBJ2-1, with 9 nucleotides matching TRBD2. Looked up from germline, CDR1 is SGHRS and CDR2 is YFSETQ. CDR3 length: 19 amino acids. V was clipped by 1 base and J by 0 bases; unmatched bases: 11. CDR3 amino acids: CASSLRLSSGVSSYNEQFF. Here the CDR3 DNA reads TGCGCCAGCAGCTTGCGACTTTCTAGCGGGGTGAGCTCCTACAATGAGCAGTTCTTC.

This clonotype was recorded a few times. The genes are TRBV28 and TRBJ2-7; D is undetermined. The CDR3 is 12 residues long. V lost 7 bases and J lost 2, with 9 bases in between. The V gene's germline CDR1 is MDHEN and CDR2 SYDVKM. The CDR3 region is CASTLPPYEQYF. The CDR3 DNA follows: TGTGCCAGCACCCTCCCTCCCTACGAGCAGTACTTC.

The chain recombines TRBV20-1 with TRBJ2-1, with a weak D call TRBD2 (6 bases). CDR1 and CDR2 from the germline V gene are DFQATT and SNEGSKA (reference sequence). V was trimmed by 5 bases and J by 3 bases, leaving 20 bases between them. This CDR3 is 16 amino acids long. As DNA, the CDR3 is TGCAGTGCTTCCGTACTAGCCAGCGCGATCTACAATGAGCAGTTCTTC. Translated, it gives CSASVLASAIYNEQFF.

The gene calls are TRBV27 and TRBJ2-1; a possible D gene is TRBD1 (6 bases). V was clipped by 6 bases and J by 4 bases, with 16 bases between them. This CDR3 is 15 amino acids long. Germline-derived CDR1 and CDR2 are MNHEY and SMNVEV (reference sequence). The DNA for the CDR3 is TGTGCCAGCAGCTTGATACAGGGCGCATACAATGAGCAGTTCTTC. Translation: CASSLIQGAYNEQFF.

In regard to this clonotype: An end of the junction does not agree with germline; a read error may underlie this. This chain uses TRBV7-3 with TRBJ2-3; 12 bases match TRBD2. The CDR3 totals 17 residues. Germline CDR1 and CDR2: SGHTA and FQGTGA. CDR3 protein: CASSFQGLAGSTATQYF. The CDR3 bases are TGTGCCAGCAGCTTCCAGGGACTAGCGGGTAGCACAGCTACGCAGTATTTT.

The CDR3 is CASSPDRGLSGNTIYF. In nucleotides, the CDR3 is TGTGCCAGCAGCCCGGACAGGGGCCTCTCTGGAAACACCATATATTTT. The chain recombines TRBV12-3 or TRBV12-4 with TRBJ1-3; 9 bases align to TRBD1. V trimming: 6 bases; J trimming: 0 bases; junction bases outside the gene matches: 6. This CDR3 has 16 residues.

This clonotype was recorded many times. The chain is built from TRBV30 and TRBJ2-7; possibly TRBD1 for D (5 bases). Germline CDR1 reads GTSNPN; CDR2 reads SVGIG (reference sequence). V lost 0 bases and J 2 bases, leaving 8 bases between the germline ends. The length of the CDR3 is 13 residues. CDR3 DNA sequence: TGTGCCTGGAGTGTTCAGGGAACCTACGAGCAGTACTTC. Its translation: CAWSVQGTYEQYF.

The chain has TRBV13 and TRBJ2-5; TRBD1 is a possible D gene (6 bases). This CDR3 spans 14 amino acids. Germline CDR1 reads PRHDT; CDR2 reads FYEKMQ (reference sequence). The V and J ends lost 1 base and 5 bases respectively, with 11 bases between them. The CDR3 loop is CASSLATGTETQYF. CDR3 DNA: TGTGCCAGCAGCTTAGCGACAGGAACGGAGACCCAGTACTTC.

This clonotype was seen only a few times. The chain couples TRBV29-1 to TRBJ1-5, with 11 nucleotides matching TRBD1. Trimming removed 6 bases from V and 0 bases from J; junction bases left unmatched: 10. The CDR3 consists of 17 residues. Germline values: CDR1 SQVTM, CDR2 ANQGSEA. Here the CDR3 reads CSVPTDRGRFSNQPQHF. The DNA for the CDR3 is TGCAGCGTCCCCACGGACAGGGGGCGATTTAGCAATCAGCCCCAGCATTTT.

This rearrangement joins TRBV10-3 to TRBJ2-1; 7 bases are a match to TRBD2. Germline trimming cut 6 bases from V and 4 bases from J; bases unmatched to any gene: 9. CDR1 ENHRY and CDR2 SYGVKD come from the germline V gene. The CDR3 is made up of 15 amino acids. As DNA, the CDR3 is TGTGCCATCAGGACGGGACTATCGGGATACAATGAGCAGTTCTTC. Protein: CAIRTGLSGYNEQFF.

This clonotype was counted between two and nine times. The rearrangement uses TRBV20-1 and TRBJ1-6; the D is unclear. V lost 3 bases and J lost 2, with 11 bases in between. This CDR3 has 15 residues. Germline V gives CDR1 DFQATT, CDR2 SNEGSKA (reference sequence). The CDR3 DNA is TGCAGTGCTAGTTTTGGGGAGGCCTATAATTCACCCCTCCACTTT. Its translation is CSASFGEAYNSPLHF.